Listed below are T cell receptor beta chains from one sample, sequenced in a study of shared clonotypes between healthy human individuals. Here immunoSEQ multiplex PCR was the method, and the copy in TCRdb shows in-frame clones only, minus some. The profile shows hundreds of thousands of clones, around 77% of them singletons. The specimen was PBMCs. These receptors were obtained from a middle-aged woman in good health. Some clones in this sample may be carry-over from other donors' samples. Each CDR3 is given with its conserved first and last residue.

v_call cdr3_aa
TRBV6-1 CASSEAALPYEQYF
TRBV7-2 CASSPDPRGMSNQPQHF
TRBV19 CASLSGQTNTEAFF
TRBV12-5 CASGLVRGSGANVLTF
TRBV7-9 CASSSGQGNEKLFF
TRBV18 CASRRQGDYGYTF
TRBV15 CATSRDPGGGQPQHF
TRBV4-2 CASSQDLAGGLGEQFF
TRBV4-2 CASSQEQETVNYTF
TRBV7-8 CASSQRTLYEQYF
TRBV28 CASSPPGVVGYTF
TRBV6-5 CASSYQGGYGYTF
TRBV5-6 CASSPRDRDTQYF
TRBV10-3 CAISLTSGSYNEQFF
TRBV9 CASSVVASGEQYF
TRBV11-1 CASSFGAYEQYF
TRBV4-2 CASSYSPTGKAGNTIYF
TRBV7-9 CASSSLGNTIYF
TRBV28 CASSFGGSLTDTQYF
TRBV7-9 CASSSTSGEQYF
TRBV10-3 CAISHNAASTYEQYF
TRBV7-9 CASSSPPGRDYGYTF
TRBV10-3 CAIRDSAQDQPQHF
TRBV10-2 CASSRQGDYGYTF
TRBV11-3 CASSLPPGPIPCEQYF
TRBV30 CACHMGEAPNTGELFF
TRBV7-3 CASSAGQGGEQYF
TRBV27 CASSLGTSGVRDTQYF
TRBV11-2 CASSPRTGNYGYTF
TRBV4-1 CASSQAQELQPQHF
TRBV19 CASSISEDATSGYEQYF
TRBV4-2 CASSQGGIDNEKLFF
TRBV5-4 CASSLGDAVYGYTF
TRBV5-1 CASNLAGGNYNEQFF
TRBV28 CASSLTGGRTEAFF
TRBV21-1 CASSKRTRAGETQYF
TRBV14 CASSLGLDTEAFF
TRBV7-9 CASSLPPGTKAYEQYF
TRBV29-1 CSGSGLITYNEQFF
TRBV5-4 CASSVDRGGYGYTF
TRBV28 CAIAKDPDEQYF
TRBV10-3 CAIQAGLNQPQHF
TRBV5-4 CASSFGDRNTEAFF
TRBV29-1 CSTAPSLVSTDTQYF
TRBV10-3 CAIRDPGWEAFF
TRBV28 CASKLGGDTGELFF
TRBV5-4 CASSFAALAGVLADTQYF
TRBV9 CASSVGGQGSYEQYF
TRBV9 CASSVGSVGNEQFF
TRBV5-4 CASSYGLAGGNTGELFF
TRBV4-3 CASSQDGVAGVKDEQFF
TRBV6-6 CASSYKGREMVDTQYF
TRBV6-5 CASRPQPGLNEQYF
TRBV10-1 CASEVSGMDTQYF
TRBV4-1 CASSPLQQGNTGELFF
TRBV19 CASSSREIQPQHF
TRBV5-1 CASSSGTSGHNEQFF
TRBV19 CASSGQGYTGELFF
TRBV30 CAWSGLAGGPRTGELFF
TRBV6-1 CASSEVWRDEQFF